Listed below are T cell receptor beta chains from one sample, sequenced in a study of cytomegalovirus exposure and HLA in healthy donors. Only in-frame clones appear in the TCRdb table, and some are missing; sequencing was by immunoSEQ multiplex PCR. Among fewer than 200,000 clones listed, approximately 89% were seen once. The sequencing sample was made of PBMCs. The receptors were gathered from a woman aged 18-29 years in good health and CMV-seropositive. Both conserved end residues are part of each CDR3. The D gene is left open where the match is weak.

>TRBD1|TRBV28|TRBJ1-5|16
CASSSQGAGSNQPQHF
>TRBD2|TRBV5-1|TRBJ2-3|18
CASRGETSGRASADTQYF
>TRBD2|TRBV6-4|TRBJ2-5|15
CASSPGAGGEETQYF
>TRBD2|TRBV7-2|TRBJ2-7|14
CASSLASGSNEQYF
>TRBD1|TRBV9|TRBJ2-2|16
CASSQGDQPNTGELFF
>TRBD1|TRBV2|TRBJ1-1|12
CARGQGNTEAFF
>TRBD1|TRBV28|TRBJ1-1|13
CASSSGGRGEAFF
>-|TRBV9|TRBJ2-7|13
CASSVDRRGEQYF
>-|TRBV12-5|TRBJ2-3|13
CASGLSSTDTQYF
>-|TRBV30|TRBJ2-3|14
CAWSVAAGADTQYF
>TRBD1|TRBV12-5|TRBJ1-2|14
CASAEGAFGYGYTF
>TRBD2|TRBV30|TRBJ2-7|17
CAWSVRVAGVFADEQYF
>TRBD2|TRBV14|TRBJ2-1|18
CASSQGILLAGVLDEQFF
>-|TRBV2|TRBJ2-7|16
CASSEWGSSLAYEQYF
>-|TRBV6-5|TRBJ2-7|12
CASTSRDYEQYF
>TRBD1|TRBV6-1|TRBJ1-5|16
CASSEARQGGNQPQHF
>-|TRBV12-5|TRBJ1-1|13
CASGVTGITEAFF
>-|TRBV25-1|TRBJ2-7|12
CASIGGAYEQYF
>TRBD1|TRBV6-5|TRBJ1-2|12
CASSGTDYGYTF
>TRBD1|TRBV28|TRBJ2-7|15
CASSLAGTGDYEQYF
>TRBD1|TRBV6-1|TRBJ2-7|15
CASSKPGQGMGEQYF
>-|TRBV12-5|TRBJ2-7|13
CASGLVQESEQYF
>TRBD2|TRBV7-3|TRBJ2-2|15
CASSSAGTNTGELFF
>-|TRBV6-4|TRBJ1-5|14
CASSDRAGVQPQHF
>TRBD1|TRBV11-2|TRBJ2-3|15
CASSSRTGVTDTQYF
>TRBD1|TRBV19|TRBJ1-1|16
CASSNPLTGGGTEAFF
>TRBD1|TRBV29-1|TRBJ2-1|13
CRAGQGGYNEQFF
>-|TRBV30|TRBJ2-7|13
CAWSGRPSYEQYF
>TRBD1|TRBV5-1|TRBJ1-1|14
CASSGTGGATEAFF
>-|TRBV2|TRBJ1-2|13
CASRPTGIYGYTF
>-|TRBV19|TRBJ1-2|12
CASSAGFYGYTF
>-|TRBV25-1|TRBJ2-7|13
CASSDYREYEQYF
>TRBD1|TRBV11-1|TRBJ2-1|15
CASSLEARGNNEQFF
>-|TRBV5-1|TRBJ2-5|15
CASSLRAGTQETQYF
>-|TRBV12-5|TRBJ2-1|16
CASGPDPGRPYNEQFF
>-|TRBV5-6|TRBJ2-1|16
CASSLARTPLIDEQFF
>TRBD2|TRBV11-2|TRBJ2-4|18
CASSFRPLLAGVRNIQYF
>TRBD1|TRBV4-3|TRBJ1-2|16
CASSHTGQGPSIGYTF
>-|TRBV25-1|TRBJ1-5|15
CASSDYGGSNQPQHF
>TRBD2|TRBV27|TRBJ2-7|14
CASSFVREDGIQYF
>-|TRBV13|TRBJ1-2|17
CASSLVGFGGRFSGYTF
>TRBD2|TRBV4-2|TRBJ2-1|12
CASGRLADEQFF
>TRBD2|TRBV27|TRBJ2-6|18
CASSFRGGSYSGANVLTF
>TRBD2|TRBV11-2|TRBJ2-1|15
CASSLGLASYNEQFF
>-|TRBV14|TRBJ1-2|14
CASSQGTDNYGYTF
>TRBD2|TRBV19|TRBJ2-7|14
CASTEAGGGYEQYF
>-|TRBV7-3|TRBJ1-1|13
CASSPTTNTEAFF